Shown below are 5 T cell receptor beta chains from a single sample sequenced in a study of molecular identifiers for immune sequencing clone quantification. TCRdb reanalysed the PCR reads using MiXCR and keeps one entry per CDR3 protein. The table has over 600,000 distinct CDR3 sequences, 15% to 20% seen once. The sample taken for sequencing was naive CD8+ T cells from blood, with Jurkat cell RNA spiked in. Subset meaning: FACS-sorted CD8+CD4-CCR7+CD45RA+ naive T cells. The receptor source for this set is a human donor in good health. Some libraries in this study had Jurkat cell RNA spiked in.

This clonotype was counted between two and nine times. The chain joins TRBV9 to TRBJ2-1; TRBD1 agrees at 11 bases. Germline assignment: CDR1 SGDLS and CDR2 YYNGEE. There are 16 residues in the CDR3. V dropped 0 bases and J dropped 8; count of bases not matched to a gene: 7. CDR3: CASSVDPGQGAYEQFF. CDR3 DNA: TGTGCCAGCAGCGTAGACCCCGGACAGGGGGCTTATGAGCAGTTCTTC. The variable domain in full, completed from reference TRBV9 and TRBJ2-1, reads DSGVTQTPKHLITATGQRVTLRCSPRSGDLSVYWYQQSLDQGLQFLIQYYNGEERAKGNILERFSAQQFPDLHSELNLSSLELGDSALYFCASSVDPGQGAYEQFFGPGTRLTVL.

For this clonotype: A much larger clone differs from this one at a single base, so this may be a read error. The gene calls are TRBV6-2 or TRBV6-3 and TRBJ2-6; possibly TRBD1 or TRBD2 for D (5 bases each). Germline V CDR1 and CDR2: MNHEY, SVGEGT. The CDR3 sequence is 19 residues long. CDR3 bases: TGTGCCGGCAGTTACTTGCCGGGGCTACTGAACTCTGGGGCCAACGTCCTGACTTTC. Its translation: CAGSYLPGLLNSGANVLTF.

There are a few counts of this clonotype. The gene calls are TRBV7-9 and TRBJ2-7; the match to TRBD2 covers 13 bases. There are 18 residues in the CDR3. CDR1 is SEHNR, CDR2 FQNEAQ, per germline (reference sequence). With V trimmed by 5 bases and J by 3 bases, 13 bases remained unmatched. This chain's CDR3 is CASSQTQPGLAGLYEQYF. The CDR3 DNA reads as TGTGCCAGCAGCCAAACCCAGCCGGGACTAGCGGGACTCTACGAGCAGTACTTC.

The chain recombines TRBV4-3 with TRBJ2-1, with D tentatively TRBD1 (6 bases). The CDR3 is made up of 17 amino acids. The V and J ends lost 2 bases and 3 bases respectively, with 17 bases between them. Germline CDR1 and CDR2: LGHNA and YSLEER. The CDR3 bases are TGCGCCAGCAGCCAACGAGAGAACCAGGGGTTCTACAATGAGCAGTTCTTC. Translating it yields CASSQRENQGFYNEQFF.

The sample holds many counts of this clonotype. CDR3 region: CASSSHRGRGEAFF. CDR3 bases: TGTGCCAGCAGCTCCCACAGGGGCAGGGGTGAAGCTTTCTTT. This rearrangement joins TRBV7-9 to TRBJ1-1; 7 bases align to TRBD1. Losses at the gene ends were 4 bases for V and 7 bases for J; bases not matched to a gene: 9. CDR3 length: 14 amino acids. Germline-derived CDR1 and CDR2 are SEHNR and FQNEAQ (reference sequence). Complete variable domain (other parts from reference TRBV7-9 and TRBJ1-1): DTGVSQNPRHKITKRGQNVTFRCDPISEHNRLYWYRQTLGQGPEFLTYFQNEAQLEKSRLLSDRFSAERPKGSFSTLEIQRTEQGDSAMYLCASSSHRGRGEAFFGQGTRLTVV.